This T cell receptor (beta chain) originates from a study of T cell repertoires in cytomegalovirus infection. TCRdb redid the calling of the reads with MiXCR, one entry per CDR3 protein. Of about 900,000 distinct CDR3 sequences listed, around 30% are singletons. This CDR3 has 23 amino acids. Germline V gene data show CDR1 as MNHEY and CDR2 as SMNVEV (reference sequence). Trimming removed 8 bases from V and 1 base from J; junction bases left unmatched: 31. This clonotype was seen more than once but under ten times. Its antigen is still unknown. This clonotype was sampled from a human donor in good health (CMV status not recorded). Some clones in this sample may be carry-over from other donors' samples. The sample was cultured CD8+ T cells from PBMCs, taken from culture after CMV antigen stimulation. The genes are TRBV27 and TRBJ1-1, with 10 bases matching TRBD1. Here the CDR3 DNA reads TGTGCCAGCCGACATCGGGCCGCTACTATCGGACAGGGGGGAATACTCCAGAACACTGAAGCTTTCTTT. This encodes CASRHRAATIGQGGILQNTEAFF.